This entry describes one T cell receptor (beta chain). Profiling relied on immunoSEQ multiplex PCR, and the TCRdb table lists in-frame clones only, not all of them. This table holds 120,000 or so clones, roughly 90% found once. With V trimmed by 2 bases and J by 3 bases, 7 bases remained unmatched. Per germline, CDR1 SGHDT and CDR2 YYEEEE. The CDR3 extends over 16 amino acids. The sample belongs to a study of control samples from healthy donors and cancer patients. The rearrangement joins TRBV5-6 to TRBJ2-2, with 7 bases identical to TRBD2. The TCR originated in a woman between 55 and 75 years old with lung cancer. The sample consisted of PBMCs. The CDR3 loop is CASSFLSGGDTGELFF. The CDR3 region has the DNA TGTGCCAGCAGCTTTTTGTCGGGGGGTGACACCGGGGAGCTGTTTTTT.